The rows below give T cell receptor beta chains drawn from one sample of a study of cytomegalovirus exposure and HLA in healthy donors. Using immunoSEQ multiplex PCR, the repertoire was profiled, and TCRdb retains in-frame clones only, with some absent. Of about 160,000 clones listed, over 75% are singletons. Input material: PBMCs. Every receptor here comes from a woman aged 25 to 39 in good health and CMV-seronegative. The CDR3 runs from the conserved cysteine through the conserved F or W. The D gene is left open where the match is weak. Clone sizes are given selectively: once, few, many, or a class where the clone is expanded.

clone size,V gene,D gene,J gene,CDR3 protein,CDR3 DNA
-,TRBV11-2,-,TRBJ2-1,CASSPTGPVANEQFF,TGTGCCAGCAGCCCCACAGGTCCCGTGGCCAATGAGCAGTTCTTC
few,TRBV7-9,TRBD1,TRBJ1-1,CASLPSYRGEDTEAFF,TGTGCCAGTTTGCCATCCTACAGGGGGGAGGACACTGAAGCTTTCTTT
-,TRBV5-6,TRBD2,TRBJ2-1,CASSWTGWGGLSNEQFF,TGTGCCAGCAGCTGGACCGGCTGGGGGGGACTGAGTAATGAGCAGTTCTTC
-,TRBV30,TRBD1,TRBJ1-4,CAWNRGNEKLFF,TGTGCCTGGAACAGGGGGAATGAAAAACTGTTTTTT
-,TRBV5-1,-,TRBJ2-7,CASSFFTASYEQYF,TGCGCCAGCAGCTTCTTCACAGCCTCCTACGAGCAGTACTTC
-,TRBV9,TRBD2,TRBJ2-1,CASGRGGRDEQFF,TGTGCCAGCGGGCGGGGGGGCCGGGATGAGCAGTTCTTC
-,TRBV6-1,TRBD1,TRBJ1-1,CASSSQGAFTEAFF,TGTGCCAGCAGTTCCCAGGGGGCATTCACTGAAGCTTTCTTT
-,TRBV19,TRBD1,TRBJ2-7,CASSPRDREYEQYF,TGTGCCAGTAGTCCCCGGGACAGGGAATACGAGCAGTACTTC
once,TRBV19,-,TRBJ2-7,CASRGVLAPYEQYF,TGTGCCAGTAGAGGGGTCCTCGCCCCCTACGAGCAGTACTTC
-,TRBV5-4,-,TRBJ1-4,CASSRNSLSTNEKLFF,TGTGCCAGCAGCCGAAACAGCCTTTCAACTAATGAAAAACTGTTTTTT
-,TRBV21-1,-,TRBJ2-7,CASSVQGIEQYF,TGTGCCAGCAGCGTCCAGGGAATCGAGCAGTACTTC
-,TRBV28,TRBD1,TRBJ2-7,CASSPGQGYEQYF,TGTGCCAGCAGTCCGGGACAGGGTTACGAGCAGTACTTC
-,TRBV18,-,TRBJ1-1,CASSPGGKDTEAFF,TGTGCCAGCTCACCGGGAGGGAAGGACACTGAAGCTTTCTTT
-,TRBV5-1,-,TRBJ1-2,CASSLENYGYTF,TGCGCCAGCAGCTTAGAGAACTATGGCTACACCTTC
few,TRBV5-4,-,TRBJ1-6,CASSRQGYNSPLHF,TGTGCCAGCAGTCGCCAGGGCTATAATTCACCCCTCCACTTT
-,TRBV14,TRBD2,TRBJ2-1,CASSPLGLAGGRPEQFF,TGTGCCAGCAGCCCCCTAGGACTAGCGGGGGGGCGGCCTGAGCAGTTCTTC
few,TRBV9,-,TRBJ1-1,CASSNTRGTEAFF,TGTGCCAGCAGCAATACAAGGGGCACTGAAGCTTTCTTT
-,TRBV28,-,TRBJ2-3,CASSLPLRATSTDTQYF,TGTGCCAGCAGTTTGCCCCTTAGAGCGACTAGCACAGATACGCAGTATTTT
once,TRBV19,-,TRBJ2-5,CASSTQVEETQYF,TGTGCCAGTAGTACACAGGTAGAAGAGACCCAGTACTTC
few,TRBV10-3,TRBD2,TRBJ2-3,CASRAGDGTDTQYF,TGTGCCTCAAGGGCGGGGGATGGCACAGATACGCAGTATTTT
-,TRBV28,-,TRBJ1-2,CASTQFQGIGYTF,TGTGCCAGCACCCAGTTCCAGGGAATCGGCTACACCTTC
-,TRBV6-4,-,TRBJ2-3,CASSDSMRKSGTDTQYF,TGTGCCAGCAGTGACTCGATGCGGAAATCAGGCACAGATACGCAGTATTTT
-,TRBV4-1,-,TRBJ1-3,CASSQDSRLFFGDTIYF,TGCGCCAGCAGCCAAGATTCAAGATTATTCTTTGGAGACACCATATATTTT
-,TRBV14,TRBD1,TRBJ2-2,CASRGRDRAISNTGELFF,TGTGCCAGCAGGGGGAGGGACAGGGCCATATCTAACACCGGGGAGCTGTTTTTT
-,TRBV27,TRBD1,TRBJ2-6,CASSLTGGSGANVLTF,TGTGCCAGCAGCTTGACAGGGGGCTCTGGGGCCAACGTCCTGACTTTC
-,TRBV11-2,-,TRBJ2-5,CASSPGVQETQYF,TGTGCCAGCAGCCCAGGGGTGCAAGAGACCCAGTACTTC
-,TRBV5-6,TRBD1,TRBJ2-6,CASSYKDRVGANVLTF,TGTGCCAGCAGCTACAAGGACAGGGTTGGGGCCAACGTCCTGACTTTC
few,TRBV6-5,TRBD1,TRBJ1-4,CASKQGINEKLFF,TGTGCCAGCAAACAGGGGATTAATGAAAAACTGTTTTTT
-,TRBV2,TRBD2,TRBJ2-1,CASSVLAGAHNEQFF,TGTGCCAGCAGTGTTCTAGCGGGGGCCCACAATGAGCAGTTCTTC
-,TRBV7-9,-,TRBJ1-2,CASSPGHGIYGYTF,TGTGCCAGCAGCCCGGGACATGGAATCTATGGCTACACCTTC
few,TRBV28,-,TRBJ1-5,CASSSQVQPQHF,TGTGCCAGCAGTAGTCAGGTTCAGCCCCAGCATTTT
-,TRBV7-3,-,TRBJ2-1,CASSLAGNNEQFF,TGTGCCAGCAGCTTAGCAGGAAACAATGAGCAGTTCTTC
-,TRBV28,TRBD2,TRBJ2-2,CASSLYEAGGFFSGELFF,TGTGCCAGCAGTTTATATGAAGCGGGGGGCTTTTTTTCCGGGGAGCTGTTTTTT
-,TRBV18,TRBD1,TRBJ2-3,CASSPTTGGDTQYF,TGTGCCAGCTCACCTACGACAGGGGGAGATACGCAGTATTTT
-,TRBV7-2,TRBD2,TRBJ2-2,CASSLVAGLNTGELFF,TGTGCCAGCAGCTTAGTAGCGGGGCTGAACACCGGGGAGCTGTTTTTT
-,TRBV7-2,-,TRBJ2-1,CASAVTGSSYNEQFF,TGTGCCAGCGCCGTAACGGGGAGCTCCTACAATGAGCAGTTCTTC
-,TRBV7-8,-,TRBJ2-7,CASSFSLIQTTEQYF,TGTGCCAGCAGCTTCTCCCTAATACAGACTACCGAGCAGTACTTC
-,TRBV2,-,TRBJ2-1,CASSQEVSSNEQFF,TGTGCCAGCAGTCAGGAGGTTAGTTCCAATGAGCAGTTCTTC
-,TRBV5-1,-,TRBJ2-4,CASSADSLAKNIQYF,TGCGCCAGCAGCGCGGACAGTTTAGCCAAAAACATTCAGTACTTC
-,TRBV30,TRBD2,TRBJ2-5,CAWSGGAEETQYF,TGTGCCTGGAGCGGGGGGGCCGAGGAGACCCAGTACTTC
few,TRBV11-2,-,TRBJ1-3,CASSLRSRQISGNTIYF,TGTGCCAGCAGCTTACGGTCCCGACAGATCTCTGGAAACACCATATATTTT